This TCR beta chain was documented in a study of human T cells and chemical hapten exposure. TCRdb recomputed calls from the RACE reads with MiXCR, one row per CDR3 protein. This table has 340,000 or so distinct CDR3 sequences, approximately 6.3% appearing once. Time point in this sample: patch test 1, 2 weeks after DPC sensitization. Treatment defined: therapeutic diphenylcyclopropenone sensitization with weekly scalp DPC. Germline values: CDR1 MNHEY, CDR2 SVGEGT. The CDR3 is made up of 14 amino acids. V lost 0 bases, J lost 1 base, and 4 bases lay in between. V gene TRBV6-2 or TRBV6-3 combines with J gene TRBJ1-5; D not resolved. Here the sequenced sample was whole blood, taken in connection with sensitization to the hapten diphenylcyclopropenone (DPC). The clonotype was recovered from a woman aged 18-29 years with alopecia areata. Some clones in this sample may be carry-over from other donors' samples. CDR3 bases: TGTGCCAGCAGTTACTCGAGCAGCAATCAGCCCCAGCATTTT. Translated: CASSYSSSNQPQHF.